The entry that follows covers one T cell receptor beta chain sequence. Its antigen is currently unknown. This sample's TCRbeta library carried unique molecular identifier barcodes. TCRdb used MiXCR to reprocess the PCR reads, holding one entry per CDR3 protein. The table includes fewer than 700,000 distinct CDR3 sequences, under 15% detected once. Trimming shortened V by 3 bases and J by 2 bases, and 11 bases separated the two germline ends. The CDR3 totals 14 residues. Germline lookup yields CDR1 DFQATT and CDR2 SNEGSKA (reference sequence). This sample stems from a study of T-cell reconstitution after alpha-beta-depleted transplantation in children. Points from the study as a whole: At around two months after transplant, the alpha-beta T cells were reportedly derived from several hundred expanded clones that came from non-depleted graft cells. Newly generated T cells supplied most T-cell counts and diversity one year post-transplant. Surviving recipient T cells and thymic progenitors accounted for the high day-60 TCRbeta diversity observed in some patients.

The sequence was obtained from a male patient under 18 who had a stem cell transplant for acute myeloid leukemia, so the T cells may come from the graft donor. This chain joins TRBV20-1 and TRBJ2-1; D ambiguous. The starting material was PBMCs, mostly from graft donor cells, obtained 360 days after TCRalphabeta/CD19-depleted stem cell transplant. DNA for the CDR3: TGCAGTGCTAGGTCCAGGCGTACCTACAATGAGCAGTTCTTC. Translated: CSARSRRTYNEQFF.